Here is one T cell receptor (beta chain) with its context. This entry is derived from a study of PD-L1 blockade in urothelial cancer. For the study at large: Samples of blood were analyzed 3 weeks (second dose) and 6 weeks after treatment start.

The CDR3 extends over 14 amino acids. Trimming pared 3 bases from V and 2 bases from J, leaving 9 bases between. Germline V gene lookup returns CDR1 SGHTA and CDR2 FQGNSA. Time point in this sample: peripheral blood 6 weeks after treatment start. Patients presented with locally advanced or metastatic urothelial carcinoma. Synthetic analogs of TCR templates were spiked into every PCR. Clones were read by immunoSEQ multiplex PCR, and TCRdb kept only the in-frame ones, dropping some. The sample gives some 110,000 clones, about 89% of which show up once; under 2% is in the top ten. This TCR was recovered from a man in his sixties with urothelial cancer. The chain employs TRBV7-2 and TRBJ2-3; D might be TRBD1 (6 bases). This specimen was PBMCs, taken around atezolizumab (anti-PD-L1) treatment. CDR3 nucleotide sequence: TGTGCCAGCAGCTTTGGACAGCTCACAGATACGCAGTATTTT. It yields the protein CASSFGQLTDTQYF.